This TCR beta chain appears in the sequencing data of a study of T cells after yellow fever vaccination (dated by TCRdb to between 2018 and 2021). Concerning the study at large: Libraries from fractions with low cell numbers were prepared with the SMART-Seq v4 Ultra Low Input RNA kit. Bulk TCR alpha and beta repertoires were sequenced longitudinally to track T-cell clones before and after primary and booster YFV17D yellow fever vaccination. Two healthy male donors, one aged 18 to 29 and one aged 30 to 40 years, made up the cohort. Bulk PBMC replicates and cell subsets were isolated from blood drawn at multiple timepoints before and after both primary and secondary immunization.

From cysteine to phenylalanine, the CDR3 is 15 amino acids long. Just the 45-base CDR3 DNA is kept, in frame starting at base 1. Germline trimming amounts to 5 bases on V and 0 bases on J, with 5 as the count of junction bases outside the gene matches. In the germline V gene, CDR1 corresponds to SGDLS and CDR2 to YYNGEE. This specimen's treatment or condition label, per the study, means: live attenuated yellow fever vaccine strain. PBMCs were isolated from peripheral blood using a standard Ficoll-Paque protocol. Dynabeads CD4 and CD8 positive selection kits were used to isolate the CD4 and CD8 T-cell fractions. TriZol was used to extract RNA from bulk PBMCs, from CD4 and CD8 fractions, and from dextramer-positive and dextramer-negative fractions. TCR cDNA was synthesized by 5'RACE template switching, which introduced a universal primer site and unique molecular identifiers. Priming of cDNA synthesis was performed from both the TCR alpha and TCR beta constant segments. Library amplification used two PCR steps, and the second PCR step added sample barcodes and sequencing adapters. Sequencing of libraries was done on Illumina HiSeq 2500 (2x100 bp) or NovaSeq (2x150 bp). The paper's data handling went like this. MIGEC was used to demultiplex reads and collapse the reads into UMI consensus sequences, and MiXCR was used for V(D)J alignment. Using edgeR on replicate PBMC samples, clonotypes were called vaccine-responding if FDR was below 0.01 and the log2 fold change was above 5 up to day 15. Each bulk clonotype was labeled CD4 or CD8 based on which sequenced repertoire, CD4 or CD8, contained the clonotype at higher abundance. TCRdb itself trimmed the public reads at Q25 with fastp, ran MiXCR and retained productive beta chains. Rows are combined by CDR3 protein, so each entry shows the most common genes and DNA. None of the V and J calls come from the authors' own analysis; TCRdb made them. The sample profile shows 200,000 to 300,000 distinct CDR3 sequences; approximately 12% of them were found once. 0.4% to 0.65% of the sample is held by the ten biggest clonotypes.

This clonotype was seen a few times. It lacks a known antigen. No much larger clonotype is one base removed from it; base qualities were not supplied. The full study reports these points: Because only a couple of donors were included in the study, the extent to which the findings can be generalized is limited. Because abundant contaminating clonotypes from the bulk population could be contained in FACS-sorted repertoires, computational filtering was required. A small fraction of clonotypes showed up in both the CD4 and CD8 compartments, probably as a result of convergent recombination. After the booster, most clones that had expanded after primary vaccination were detected again (around 97% of CD4 and roughly 86% of CD8), suggesting broad maintenance of memory. Compared with the primary T-cell response, the secondary T-cell response was weaker but faster, peaking on day 5 rather than day 15.

The chain is made from TRBV9 and TRBJ1-5; 7 of the junction bases match TRBD1. The TCR comes from a man aged 30-40 years who received the YFV17D yellow fever vaccine. Sequences were derived from CD4+ T cells sorted from PBMCs, sampled 45 days after the yellow fever booster vaccination. CDR3 sequence: CASSPGTASNQPQHF. The sequenced DNA is TGTGCCAGCAGTCCCGGGACAGCTAGCAATCAGCCCCAGCATTTT.